Each of the 6 T cell receptor beta chains below was sequenced from the same sample in a study of T-cell reconstitution after alpha-beta-depleted transplantation in children. Preparation of the TCRbeta library used unique molecular identifiers. TCRdb re-called the PCR reads with MiXCR, one entry per CDR3 protein. Of 480,000 or so distinct CDR3 sequences listed, more than 9% are singletons. Sequences were derived from PBMCs, sampled before TCRalphabeta/CD19-depleted stem cell transplant. The receptors shown here come from a child aged 2 to 10 with inherited bone marrow failure, due to receive a stem cell transplant.

This clonotype was detected many times. V and J are TRBV10-2 and TRBJ2-1; 10 bases match TRBD2. The CDR3 is 16 residues long. In germline, CDR1 is WSHSY, CDR2 SAAADI. The V segment lost 4 bases and the J segment 6 bases; nucleotides outside the gene matches: 9. The CDR3 is CASSGITSGIINEQFF. The DNA for the CDR3 is TGCGCCAGCAGTGGCATAACTAGCGGGATCATCAATGAGCAGTTCTTC.

In this sample, this clonotype turned up many times. The chain links TRBV7-2 to TRBJ2-5, with D tentatively TRBD2 (6 bases). CDR1 is SGHTA, CDR2 FQGNSA, per germline. With 2 bases removed from V and 7 bases from J, the gap between germline ends came to 11 bases. This CDR3 has 13 residues. The CDR3 DNA follows: TGTGCCAGCAGCTTACCGGCGGGACGGACCCAGTACTTC. It is translated as CASSLPAGRTQYF.

The chain employs TRBV29-1 and TRBJ2-3; TRBD2 aligns across 7 bases. This CDR3 comprises 18 residues. Trimming removed 0 bases from V and 5 bases from J; junction bases left unmatched: 17. Germline CDR1 SQVTM, CDR2 ANQGSEA. Written as DNA, the CDR3 is TGCAGCGTTGAAGATCTGTTGGGAGGGAGGGCCCTCATAGATACGCAGTATTTT. This codes for CSVEDLLGGRALIDTQYF.

This clonotype was seen at least ten times. The chain uses TRBV29-1 and TRBJ2-1; TRBD2 matches at 7 bases. V gave up 7 bases and J gave up 15 bases; unmatched junction bases: 12. The length of the CDR3 is 11 residues. Germline values: CDR1 SQVTM, CDR2 ANQGSEA. As DNA, the CDR3 is TGCAGCGCCTCCGGACTAGGAGCAATGTTCTTC. It specifies CSASGLGAMFF.

In regard to this clonotype: Just one base apart from a much larger clone, this may be a read error. The chain links TRBV28 to TRBJ1-5; possibly TRBD1 for D (6 bases). Deletions cut 5 bases from V and 3 bases from J, with 17 bases between. Per the germline V gene, CDR1 is MDHEN and CDR2 is SYDVKM. The length of the CDR3 is 16 residues. CDR3 bases: TGTGCCAGCAGTAAAGTCGGCAGGGGCGCCAATCAGCCCCAGCATTTT. Its protein is CASSKVGRGANQPQHF.

This clonotype was detected many times. The chain is built from TRBV7-2 and TRBJ2-3; TRBD1 aligns across 8 bases. V lost 3 bases and J lost 3; bases outside the gene matches: 2. Per the germline V gene, CDR1 is SGHTA and CDR2 is FQGNSA. The CDR3 has 14 residues. Here the CDR3 reads CASSFGTGTDTQYF. For the CDR3, the DNA is TGTGCCAGCAGCTTTGGGACAGGAACAGATACGCAGTATTTT. Filled out from reference TRBV7-2 and TRBJ2-3, the complete variable domain reads GAGVSQSPSNKVTEKGKDVELRCDPISGHTALYWYRQSLGQGLEFLIYFQGNSAPDKSGLPSDRFSAERTGGSVSTLTIQRTQQEDSAVYLCASSFGTGTDTQYFGPGTRLTVL.